Listed below are T cell receptor beta chains from one sample, sequenced in a study of CD8 T cells in ankylosing spondylitis. Using its own MiXCR run on the 5' RACE reads, TCRdb lists one record per CDR3 protein. Among about 250,000 distinct CDR3 sequences listed, roughly 32% were seen once. Sequencing was done on a sample of blood, either unsorted or a sorted T cell fraction (not recorded which). Every receptor here comes from a male donor with ankylosing spondylitis or in good health (not recorded which). Each CDR3 is given with its conserved first and last residue. The order of the fields is J gene, clone size, D gene, V gene, CDR3 DNA, CDR3 protein. The D gene is left open where the match is weak. The size of a clone is reported for some rows only, either as once, few or many, or as a class for expanded clones.

J gene: TRBJ2-7
clone size: few
D gene: TRBD1
V gene: TRBV9
CDR3 DNA: TGTGCCAGCAGCGTGGGACAGGGGGCTTACGAGCAGTACTTC
CDR3 protein: CASSVGQGAYEQYF

J gene: TRBJ1-3
clone size: few
D gene: -
V gene: TRBV5-1
CDR3 DNA: TGCGCCAGCAGCGCAGGGAGCTCTGGAAACACCATATATTTT
CDR3 protein: CASSAGSSGNTIYF

J gene: TRBJ1-1
clone size: -
D gene: -
V gene: TRBV6-5
CDR3 DNA: TGTGCCAGCAGTTTGGGTTTCGGGGGTCGTGAAGCTTTCTTT
CDR3 protein: CASSLGFGGREAFF

J gene: TRBJ1-2
clone size: -
D gene: TRBD1
V gene: TRBV6-5
CDR3 DNA: TGTGCCAGCAGTTACGCCCTAGGGACAGGGGGTGGTGGCTACACCTTC
CDR3 protein: CASSYALGTGGGGYTF

J gene: TRBJ2-1
clone size: -
D gene: -
V gene: TRBV15
CDR3 DNA: TGTGCCACCAGCAGAGCTAGTACCGGGGCCCTAGGAAATGAGCAGTTCTTC
CDR3 protein: CATSRASTGALGNEQFF

J gene: TRBJ2-2
clone size: -
D gene: -
V gene: TRBV20-1
CDR3 DNA: TGCAGTGCTAGAAAACAGAACACCGGGGAGCTGTTTTTT
CDR3 protein: CSARKQNTGELFF

J gene: TRBJ2-1
clone size: -
D gene: TRBD2
V gene: TRBV29-1
CDR3 DNA: TGCAGCGTTGGGGGTCCGGCGGGGGGATACAATGAGCAGTTCTTC
CDR3 protein: CSVGGPAGGYNEQFF

J gene: TRBJ2-7
clone size: -
D gene: TRBD2
V gene: TRBV27
CDR3 DNA: TGTGCCAGCAGTCCATCCGGGACTAGTAGATACGAGCAGTACTTC
CDR3 protein: CASSPSGTSRYEQYF

J gene: TRBJ2-1
clone size: few
D gene: -
V gene: TRBV5-4
CDR3 DNA: TGTGCCAGCAGCTTTGGCGCTAATGAGCAGTTCTTC
CDR3 protein: CASSFGANEQFF

J gene: TRBJ2-3
clone size: -
D gene: -
V gene: TRBV14
CDR3 DNA: TGTGCCAGCAGCCACTACCGCCTCAGGGACATGATCCGCACAGATACGCAGTATTTT
CDR3 protein: CASSHYRLRDMIRTDTQYF

J gene: TRBJ2-3
clone size: -
D gene: -
V gene: TRBV24-1
CDR3 DNA: TGTGCCACCAGTAGCTATCTCCTTAATACGCAGTATTTT
CDR3 protein: CATSSYLLNTQYF

J gene: TRBJ2-1
clone size: -
D gene: -
V gene: TRBV7-9
CDR3 DNA: TGTGCCAGCACCCCCATTTTGTTCGGGGAGCAGTTCTTC
CDR3 protein: CASTPILFGEQFF

J gene: TRBJ2-5
clone size: few
D gene: -
V gene: TRBV29-1
CDR3 DNA: TGCAGCGTTGAAGTGAAAGGGCTTCACTTC
CDR3 protein: CSVEVKGLHF

J gene: TRBJ1-2
clone size: -
D gene: -
V gene: TRBV6-4
CDR3 DNA: TGTGCCAGCAGTGAGTCGGAGGGTGCTGGCTACACCTTC
CDR3 protein: CASSESEGAGYTF

J gene: TRBJ1-1
clone size: -
D gene: -
V gene: TRBV6-1
CDR3 DNA: TGTGCCAGCAGGGAATCCTTATTGGACGCTGAAGCTTTCTTT
CDR3 protein: CASRESLLDAEAFF

J gene: TRBJ2-3
clone size: few
D gene: -
V gene: TRBV20-1
CDR3 DNA: TGCAGTGCACTCAGGACCGGCACAGATACGCAGTATTTT
CDR3 protein: CSALRTGTDTQYF

J gene: TRBJ2-2
clone size: -
D gene: -
V gene: TRBV12-3/TRBV12-4
CDR3 DNA: TGTGCCAGCAGTCGGCCCCCCGTCGCCGGGGAGCTGTTTTTT
CDR3 protein: CASSRPPVAGELFF

J gene: TRBJ2-3
clone size: -
D gene: TRBD2
V gene: TRBV7-8
CDR3 DNA: TGTGCCAGCAGCTCAACTACCATAGCGGGGAGCACAGATACGCAGTATTTT
CDR3 protein: CASSSTTIAGSTDTQYF

J gene: TRBJ2-7
clone size: many
D gene: -
V gene: TRBV20-1
CDR3 DNA: TGCAGTGCCAGAGGCTACTCCTACGAGCAGTACTTC
CDR3 protein: CSARGYSYEQYF

J gene: TRBJ2-1
clone size: -
D gene: -
V gene: TRBV5-1
CDR3 DNA: TGCGCCAGCAGCAGGACTACCGAGGTAGCGTATGAGCAGTTCTTC
CDR3 protein: CASSRTTEVAYEQFF

J gene: TRBJ2-1
clone size: -
D gene: -
V gene: TRBV20-1
CDR3 DNA: TGCAGTGCTAGTGAGGCAGGGAACGGCCCCTACAATGAGCAGTTCTTC
CDR3 protein: CSASEAGNGPYNEQFF

J gene: TRBJ2-7
clone size: -
D gene: TRBD2
V gene: TRBV12-3/TRBV12-4
CDR3 DNA: TGTGCCAGCAGTTTGTCGGGCGGGGGTGCCGACGAGCAGTACTTC
CDR3 protein: CASSLSGGGADEQYF

J gene: TRBJ2-7
clone size: -
D gene: TRBD2
V gene: TRBV5-1
CDR3 DNA: TGCGCCAGCAGCCCATCGGGACTAGTCACCTACGAGCAGTACTTC
CDR3 protein: CASSPSGLVTYEQYF

J gene: TRBJ1-4
clone size: -
D gene: -
V gene: TRBV4-1
CDR3 DNA: TGCGCCAGCAGCCAGATATCAGGGACCCTAAATGAAAAACTGTTTTTT
CDR3 protein: CASSQISGTLNEKLFF

J gene: TRBJ2-7
clone size: many
D gene: -
V gene: TRBV29-1
CDR3 DNA: TGCAGCGTTGCGTCCAGGGGCTCCTACGAGCAGTACTTC
CDR3 protein: CSVASRGSYEQYF

J gene: TRBJ2-5
clone size: -
D gene: TRBD2
V gene: TRBV20-1
CDR3 DNA: TGCAGTGCTACTTCCGGACTAGGAGCTTTTGGGACCCAGTACTTC
CDR3 protein: CSATSGLGAFGTQYF

J gene: TRBJ2-3
clone size: few
D gene: TRBD2
V gene: TRBV12-3/TRBV12-4
CDR3 DNA: TGTGCCAGCAGCCTCGGGGGTAGCGGGGGGGCAGATACGCAGTATTTT
CDR3 protein: CASSLGGSGGADTQYF

J gene: TRBJ1-5
clone size: -
D gene: -
V gene: TRBV10-3
CDR3 DNA: TGTGCCATCAGTCATGACGGGTCTCCGTATAGCAATCAGCCCCAGCATTTT
CDR3 protein: CAISHDGSPYSNQPQHF

J gene: TRBJ2-7
clone size: -
D gene: -
V gene: TRBV12-3/TRBV12-4
CDR3 DNA: TGTGCCAGCAGTTTTTTAGGTATCGCCTACGAGCAGTACTTC
CDR3 protein: CASSFLGIAYEQYF

J gene: TRBJ2-7
clone size: -
D gene: -
V gene: TRBV20-1
CDR3 DNA: TGCAGTGCCCCTGTCGGAGGGAGGCACGAGCAGTACTTC
CDR3 protein: CSAPVGGRHEQYF

J gene: TRBJ1-4
clone size: few
D gene: -
V gene: TRBV7-6
CDR3 DNA: TGTGCCAGCAGCTTGGCAGGGGAAGGGGTTGAAAAACTGTTTTTT
CDR3 protein: CASSLAGEGVEKLFF

J gene: TRBJ2-7
clone size: few
D gene: -
V gene: TRBV27
CDR3 DNA: TGTGCCAGCGGATGGGGGGTGGGATCCTACGAGCAGTACTTC
CDR3 protein: CASGWGVGSYEQYF

J gene: TRBJ1-4
clone size: few
D gene: -
V gene: TRBV29-1
CDR3 DNA: TGCAGCGTTGGGAATGTCAGAAATGAAAAACTGTTTTTT
CDR3 protein: CSVGNVRNEKLFF

J gene: TRBJ2-5
clone size: few
D gene: -
V gene: TRBV20-1
CDR3 DNA: TGCAGTGCTAGAGATACACTAGGGGAGACCCAGTACTTC
CDR3 protein: CSARDTLGETQYF

J gene: TRBJ2-2
clone size: -
D gene: TRBD1
V gene: TRBV7-2
CDR3 DNA: TGTGCCAGCAGCTCCACAGGGGTGGGCACCGGGGAGCTGTTTTTT
CDR3 protein: CASSSTGVGTGELFF

J gene: TRBJ2-3
clone size: many
D gene: -
V gene: TRBV20-1
CDR3 DNA: TGCAGTGCTAGAGATGAGCTGGGTACGCAGTATTTT
CDR3 protein: CSARDELGTQYF

J gene: TRBJ2-1
clone size: few
D gene: -
V gene: TRBV5-4
CDR3 DNA: TGTGCCAGCACACTGGCCCCCTACAATGAGCAGTTCTTC
CDR3 protein: CASTLAPYNEQFF

J gene: TRBJ2-3
clone size: -
D gene: TRBD2
V gene: TRBV20-1
CDR3 DNA: TGCAGTGCTAGGGTAGCGGGGGGTATTAGGCAGTATTTT
CDR3 protein: CSARVAGGIRQYF

J gene: TRBJ1-5
clone size: few
D gene: TRBD1
V gene: TRBV5-1
CDR3 DNA: TGCGCCAGCAGCGATGGACAGGGGGGTGGCAATCAGCCCCAGCATTTT
CDR3 protein: CASSDGQGGGNQPQHF

J gene: TRBJ1-2
clone size: few
D gene: -
V gene: TRBV4-2
CDR3 DNA: TGTGCCAGCAGCCAAGCTGTCATGCCTACCTATGGCTACACCTTC
CDR3 protein: CASSQAVMPTYGYTF

J gene: TRBJ2-5
clone size: few
D gene: -
V gene: TRBV12-3/TRBV12-4
CDR3 DNA: TGTGCCAGCAGTTTTTTCACAGGAAAAGAGACCCAGTACTTC
CDR3 protein: CASSFFTGKETQYF

J gene: TRBJ2-1
clone size: many
D gene: -
V gene: TRBV29-1
CDR3 DNA: TGCAGCGTGCTGACCGGTGAGCAGTTCTTC
CDR3 protein: CSVLTGEQFF

J gene: TRBJ1-1
clone size: few
D gene: -
V gene: TRBV18
CDR3 DNA: TGTGCCAGCTCACCGGAGACGGCAAACACTGAAGCTTTCTTT
CDR3 protein: CASSPETANTEAFF

J gene: TRBJ2-2
clone size: -
D gene: -
V gene: TRBV4-1
CDR3 DNA: TGCGCCAGCAGCCAAGTTAGCGCGAACACCGGGGAGCTGTTTTTT
CDR3 protein: CASSQVSANTGELFF

J gene: TRBJ2-3
clone size: few
D gene: -
V gene: TRBV6-1
CDR3 DNA: TGTGCCAGCAGTCCCCGCTACTCGGATACGCAGTATTTT
CDR3 protein: CASSPRYSDTQYF

J gene: TRBJ1-2
clone size: -
D gene: -
V gene: TRBV5-6
CDR3 DNA: TGTGCCAGCACCCAATTGGGACTTGTCTATGGCTACACCTTC
CDR3 protein: CASTQLGLVYGYTF

J gene: TRBJ2-3
clone size: few
D gene: -
V gene: TRBV12-3/TRBV12-4
CDR3 DNA: TGTGCCAGCCTCCCATGGCAGGGACCAGATACGCAGTATTTT
CDR3 protein: CASLPWQGPDTQYF

J gene: TRBJ2-3
clone size: -
D gene: TRBD1
V gene: TRBV12-3/TRBV12-4
CDR3 DNA: TGTGCCAGCAGTCACCGGGACAGGGGGAAAAATACGCAGTATTTT
CDR3 protein: CASSHRDRGKNTQYF

J gene: TRBJ2-3
clone size: once
D gene: TRBD1
V gene: TRBV3-1
CDR3 DNA: TGTGCCAGCAGTAGGGGGCTAGGCACAGATACGCAGTATTTT
CDR3 protein: CASSRGLGTDTQYF

J gene: TRBJ2-1
clone size: -
D gene: -
V gene: TRBV20-1
CDR3 DNA: TGCAGTGCTAGAGTGAGGGAAGGCTCCTACAATGAGCAGTTCTTC
CDR3 protein: CSARVREGSYNEQFF

J gene: TRBJ2-1
clone size: -
D gene: -
V gene: TRBV29-1
CDR3 DNA: TGCAGCGTTGCCCTGGAACCCTTCAATGAGCAGTTCTTC
CDR3 protein: CSVALEPFNEQFF

J gene: TRBJ2-7
clone size: -
D gene: TRBD1
V gene: TRBV12-3/TRBV12-4
CDR3 DNA: TGTGCCAGCAGTCTACAGGGGGTCGTCAACGAGCAGTACTTC
CDR3 protein: CASSLQGVVNEQYF

J gene: TRBJ2-2
clone size: -
D gene: -
V gene: TRBV10-3
CDR3 DNA: TGTGCCATCAGTGAGTCGGGAACAACCGGGGAGCTGTTTTTT
CDR3 protein: CAISESGTTGELFF

J gene: TRBJ1-2
clone size: -
D gene: -
V gene: TRBV12-3/TRBV12-4
CDR3 DNA: TGTGCCAGCAGTTTTGGGGGGGCGCCGGGTTCGGGTGGCTACACCTTC
CDR3 protein: CASSFGGAPGSGGYTF

J gene: TRBJ1-1
clone size: -
D gene: TRBD1
V gene: TRBV9
CDR3 DNA: TGTGCCAGCAGCGTAGAGGGGGCGATTGCCCCAAAAGTTCCTGAAGCTTTCTTT
CDR3 protein: CASSVEGAIAPKVPEAFF

J gene: TRBJ1-5
clone size: -
D gene: -
V gene: TRBV20-1
CDR3 DNA: TGCAGTGCTAGGTCATCGACAGGCAATCAGCCCCAGCATTTT
CDR3 protein: CSARSSTGNQPQHF

J gene: TRBJ2-1
clone size: -
D gene: -
V gene: TRBV6-6
CDR3 DNA: TGTGCCAGCAAGGGAACAGACTACAATGAGCAGTTCTTC
CDR3 protein: CASKGTDYNEQFF

J gene: TRBJ2-1
clone size: few
D gene: -
V gene: TRBV7-6
CDR3 DNA: TGTGCCAGCAGCTTAGCGGGCGGATTATCATGGCAGTTCTTC
CDR3 protein: CASSLAGGLSWQFF